This T cell receptor beta chain came from a study of cytomegalovirus exposure and HLA in healthy donors. About the research overall: Later analysis reported that the approximately 110 validation repertoires shared the platform of the roughly 680 first-cohort repertoires. The study, taken as a whole, reports: In vitro data verified a few CMV-associated chains as specific for CMV antigens. Some public TCRs appeared in many individuals, while most sequences were rare.

Profiled with immunoSEQ multiplex PCR; TCRdb holds only in-frame clones, not every one. The sample consists of about 130,000 clones, about 91% of them appearing once. This CDR3 has 16 residues. Unmatched junction bases numbered 9, after V lost 4 bases and J lost 1 base. Germline lookup yields CDR1 SGDLS and CDR2 YYNGEE. On this clone itself: Its specificity is not known.

The donors formed part of the roughly 120-subject validation cohort, distinct from the roughly 700-subject first cohort. Sample: PBMCs. The chain recombines TRBV9 with TRBJ2-5; 8 nucleotides align to TRBD1. The clonotype comes from a woman younger than 35 in good health and CMV-seronegative. The CDR3 loop is CASSIGPTGVQETQYF. CDR3 nucleotide sequence: TGTGCCAGCAGCATCGGACCGACAGGGGTCCAAGAGACCCAGTACTTC.